A single sample is the source of the 16 T cell receptor beta chains below, sequenced in a study of blood T cell repertoires in COVID-19. Generated by immunoSEQ multiplex PCR, the TCRdb table keeps only in-frame clones and is missing some. Of 15,000 or so clones listed, just over 85% are singletons. What was sequenced was peripheral blood. The origin of the receptors is a human donor in a cohort sampled during active COVID-19.

The chain couples TRBV9 to TRBJ2-3, with 9 bases that match TRBD2. Germline V gene data show CDR1 as SGDLS and CDR2 as YYNGEE. V was clipped by 2 bases and J by 2 bases; unmatched bases: 6. The CDR3 is 16 amino acids. For the CDR3, the DNA is TGTGCCAGCAGCGTTACCGGGACTAGCAACACAGATACGCAGTATTTT. Its translation is CASSVTGTSNTDTQYF.

The V and J genes are TRBV14 and TRBJ2-3; a weak D match, TRBD2 (5 bases). The germline V gene has CDR1 SGHDN and CDR2 FVKESK. This CDR3 is built from 15 residues. Trimming pared 0 bases from V and 4 bases from J, leaving 11 bases between. CDR3 DNA sequence: TGTGCCAGCAGCCAAGATTTCGGGATGCCAGATACGCAGTATTTT. It is translated as CASSQDFGMPDTQYF.

This chain connects TRBV29-1 to TRBJ1-4; weak D call: TRBD1 (6 bases). Germline loops: CDR1 SQVTM, CDR2 ANQGSEA. CDR3 length equals 13 residues. Trimming stripped 7 bases from V and 1 base from J, with 10 bases between. The CDR3 loop is CSARGGTNEKLFF. DNA for the CDR3: TGCAGCGCTAGGGGGGGAACTAATGAAAAACTGTTTTTT. The full variable domain, in which reference TRBV29-1 and TRBJ1-4 provide the parts outside the CDR3, is SAVISQKPSRDICQRGTSLTIQCQVDSQVTMMFWYRQQPGQSLTLIATANQGSEATYESGFVIDKFPISRPNLTFSTLTVSNMSPEDSSIYLCSARGGTNEKLFFGSGTQLSVL.

The chain carries TRBV20-1 and TRBJ2-7; 9 positions agree with TRBD2. With 3 bases clipped from V and 1 base from J, the junction kept 7 bases outside the gene matches. Germline CDR1 DFQATT, CDR2 SNEGSKA (reference sequence). The CDR3 has 15 residues. CDR3 coding DNA: TGCAGTGCTAGTCAGACTAGCGGTCGTTCCTACGAGCAGTACTTC. This gives the protein CSASQTSGRSYEQYF.

The DNA of the CDR3 is TGTGCCAGCAGCTTAATTAGAGCAAATGAGCAGTTCTTC. Its translation: CASSLIRANEQFF. J is TRBJ2-1 and V is TRBV7-2, with D hard to call. The CDR3 loop spans 13 amino acids. Trimming left V 2 bases short and J 7 bases short, with 9 bases between. Germline loops: CDR1 SGHTA, CDR2 FQGNSA.

The chain links TRBV9 to TRBJ2-1; 11 nucleotides match TRBD2. CDR1 is SGDLS, CDR2 YYNGEE, per germline. CDR3 length equals 20 residues. Trimming took 4 bases from V and 7 from J; bases not matched to a gene: 22. The CDR3 DNA sequence: TGTGCCAGCAGCACCACCACCCCGACCGGACTAGCGGGCGGGGGGAATGAGCAGTTCTTC. Encoded protein: CASSTTTPTGLAGGGNEQFF.

This clone was found once. The rearrangement uses TRBV19 and TRBJ1-2; no firm D call. The CDR3 is 16 amino acids. V lost 6 bases to trimming and J lost 4 bases, with 21 bases between them. From germline, CDR1 is LNHDA and CDR2 SQIVND (reference sequence). CDR3 DNA: TGTGCCAGTAGCGATGCGCGGAGGGAGCGTAGCTATGGCTACACCTTC. Encoded protein: CASSDARRERSYGYTF.

The V call is TRBV7-3, the J call TRBJ2-5, with 8 nucleotides matching TRBD2. The CDR3 spans 16 residues. Germline values: CDR1 SGHTA, CDR2 FQGTGA. V lost 3 bases to trimming and J lost 2 bases; unmatched junction nucleotides: 8. CDR3: CASSFRGGLIQETQYF. The CDR3 DNA reads TGTGCCAGCAGCTTTCGGGGGGGACTCATACAAGAGACCCAGTACTTC.

This chain connects TRBV27 to TRBJ1-6, with a tentative D call TRBD1 (5 bases). The CDR3 is 13 residues long. Deletions cut 2 bases from V and 9 bases from J, with 8 bases between. From germline, CDR1 is MNHEY and CDR2 SMNVEV (reference sequence). Here the CDR3 reads CASSLRGSSPLHF. CDR3 coding DNA: TGTGCCAGCAGTTTAAGGGGAAGTTCACCCCTCCACTTT.

The chain links TRBV6-5 to TRBJ1-5; D possibly corresponds to TRBD1 (6 bases). There are 15 residues in the CDR3. The germline V and J ends were trimmed by 6 bases and 4 bases, with 16 bases remaining between them. Germline values: CDR1 MNHEY, CDR2 SVGAGI. CDR3 region: CASSRFSGENQPQHF. The DNA of the CDR3 is TGTGCCAGCAGCCGGTTTTCAGGGGAAAATCAGCCCCAGCATTTT.

The chain links TRBV7-6 to TRBJ2-7; the match to TRBD2 covers 12 bases. Germline CDR1 reads SGHVS; CDR2 reads FNYEAQ. This CDR3 contains 16 residues. V gave up 3 bases and J gave up 5 bases; unmatched junction bases: 8. DNA of the CDR3: TGTGCCAGCAGCTTGGTGACTAGCGGGAGATTTCACGAGCAGTACTTC. This gives the protein CASSLVTSGRFHEQYF.

The chain uses TRBV24-1 and TRBJ2-3, with a possible D match to TRBD2 (6 bases). CDR1 and CDR2 from the germline V gene are KGHDR and SFDVKD. This CDR3 has 19 amino acids. The V gene lost 0 bases and the J gene lost 2 bases, with 20 bases spanning the gap. This CDR3 is CATSDLDGGAGLVTDTQYF. The CDR3 nucleotides are TGTGCCACCAGTGATTTGGACGGCGGGGCAGGACTTGTCACAGATACGCAGTATTTT.

The chain links TRBV5-8 to TRBJ2-1; 11 bases line up with TRBD1. Germline lookup yields CDR1 SGHTS and CDR2 YDEGEE. The V gene end was trimmed by 4 bases and the J gene end by 3 bases; junction bases not matched to a gene: 6. CDR3 size: 16 residues. The CDR3 DNA follows: TGTGCCAGCAGCCCCTACGGGACAGGGGGCTACAATGAGCAGTTCTTC. Translating gives CASSPYGTGGYNEQFF.

The J gene is TRBJ2-1, the V gene TRBV24-1, with 9 bases fitting TRBD1. The J segment lost 6 bases and the V segment lost 3 bases, leaving 11 bases of the junction unmatched. Germline-derived CDR1 and CDR2 are KGHDR and SFDVKD. This CDR3 has 17 amino acids. The CDR3 loop is CATSDVQGAIHRNEQFF. For the CDR3, the DNA is TGTGCCACCAGTGATGTACAGGGGGCGATTCACCGCAATGAGCAGTTCTTC.

Comments on this clone: This specimen includes other DNA sequences encoding the same CDR3. The CDR3 nucleotides read TGTGCCAGTACCCCGACAGGGTGGAATGAGCAGTTCTTC. It encodes CASTPTGWNEQFF. The rearrangement links TRBV19 to TRBJ2-1; 7 bases are a match to TRBD1. CDR3 length: 13 residues. J was trimmed by 7 bases and V by 7 bases; bases with no gene match: 7. CDR1 is LNHDA, CDR2 SQIVND, per germline (reference sequence). Full variable domain (remainder filled in from reference TRBV19 and TRBJ2-1): DGGITQSPKYLFRKEGQNVTLSCEQNLNHDAMYWYRQDPGQGLRLIYYSQIVNDFQKGDIAEGYSVSREKKESFPLTVTSAQKNPTAFYLCASTPTGWNEQFFGPGTRLTVL.

The chain recombines TRBV6-1 with TRBJ2-1; 12 nucleotides match TRBD1. This CDR3 has 16 amino acids. With 4 bases clipped from V and 3 bases from J, the junction kept 4 bases outside the gene matches. In germline, CDR1 is MNHNS, CDR2 SASEGT. The CDR3 protein is CASSGGQGALYNEQFF. For the CDR3, the DNA is TGTGCCAGCAGTGGGGGACAGGGGGCCCTCTACAATGAGCAGTTCTTC.